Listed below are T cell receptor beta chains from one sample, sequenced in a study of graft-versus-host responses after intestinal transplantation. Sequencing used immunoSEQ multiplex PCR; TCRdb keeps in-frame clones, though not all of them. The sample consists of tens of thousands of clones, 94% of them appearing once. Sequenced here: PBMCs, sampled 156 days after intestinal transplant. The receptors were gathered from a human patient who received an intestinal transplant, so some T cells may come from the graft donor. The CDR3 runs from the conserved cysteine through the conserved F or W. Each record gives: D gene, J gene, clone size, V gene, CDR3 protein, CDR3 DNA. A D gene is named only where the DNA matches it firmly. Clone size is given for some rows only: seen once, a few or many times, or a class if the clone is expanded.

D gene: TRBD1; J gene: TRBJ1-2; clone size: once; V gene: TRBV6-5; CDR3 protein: CASRETGNYGYTF; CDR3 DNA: TGTGCCAGCAGGGAGACAGGGAACTATGGCTACACCTTC
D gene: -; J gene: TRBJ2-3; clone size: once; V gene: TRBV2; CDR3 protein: CASSEAEGGTQYF; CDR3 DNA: TGTGCCAGCAGTGAAGCCGAAGGTGGTACGCAGTATTTT
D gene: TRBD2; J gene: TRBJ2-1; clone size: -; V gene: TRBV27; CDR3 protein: CASSSGTSGNNEQFF; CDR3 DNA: TGTGCCAGCAGTTCCGGGACTAGCGGAAACAATGAGCAGTTCTTC
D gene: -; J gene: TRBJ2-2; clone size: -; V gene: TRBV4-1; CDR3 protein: CASSRWTLNTGELFF; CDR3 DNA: TGCGCCAGCAGCCGTTGGACATTGAACACCGGGGAGCTGTTTTTT
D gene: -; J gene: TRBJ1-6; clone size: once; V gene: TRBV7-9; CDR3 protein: CASSLVQDGNSPLHF; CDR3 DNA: TGTGCCAGCAGCTTGGTCCAGGATGGGAATTCACCCCTCCACTTT
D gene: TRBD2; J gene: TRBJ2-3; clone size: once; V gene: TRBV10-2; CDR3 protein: CASSESKTSGPTDTQYF; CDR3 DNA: TGCGCCAGCAGTGAGTCGAAAACTAGCGGGCCCACAGATACGCAGTATTTT
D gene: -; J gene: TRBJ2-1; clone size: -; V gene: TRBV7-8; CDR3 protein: CASSFLPNEQFF; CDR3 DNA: TGTGCCAGCAGCTTTTTACCCAATGAGCAGTTCTTC
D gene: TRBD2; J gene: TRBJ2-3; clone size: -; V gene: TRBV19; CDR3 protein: CASSIAGGSSTDTQYF; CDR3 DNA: TGTGCCAGTAGTATAGCGGGGGGGAGTAGCACAGATACGCAGTATTTT
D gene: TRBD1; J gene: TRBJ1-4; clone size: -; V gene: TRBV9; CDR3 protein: CASSTGQEAIEKLFF; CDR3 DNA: TGTGCCAGCAGCACTGGACAGGAGGCTATTGAAAAACTGTTTTTT
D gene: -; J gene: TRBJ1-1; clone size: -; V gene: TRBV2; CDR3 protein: CASSTEGLANTEAFF; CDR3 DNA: TGTGCCAGCAGTACCGAAGGCCTTGCGAACACTGAAGCTTTCTTT
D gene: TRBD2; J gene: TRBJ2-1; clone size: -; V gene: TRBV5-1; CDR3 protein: CASSWTSWTSGSLNEQFF; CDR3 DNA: TGCGCCAGCAGCTGGACAAGTTGGACTAGCGGGAGTCTGAATGAGCAGTTCTTC
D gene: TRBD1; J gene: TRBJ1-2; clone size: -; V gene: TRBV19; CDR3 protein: CASSIDLPGQGTGGYTF; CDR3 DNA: TGTGCCAGTAGTATAGACCTTCCGGGACAGGGTACTGGTGGCTACACCTTC
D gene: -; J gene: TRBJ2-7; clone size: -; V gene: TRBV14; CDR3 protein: CASSQEYGGNYEQYF; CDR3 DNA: TGTGCCAGCAGCCAAGAATACGGGGGCAACTACGAGCAGTACTTC
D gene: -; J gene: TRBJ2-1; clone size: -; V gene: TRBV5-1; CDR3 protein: CASSFSGDTYNEQFF; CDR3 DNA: TGCGCCAGCAGCTTTTCTGGGGATACCTACAATGAGCAGTTCTTC
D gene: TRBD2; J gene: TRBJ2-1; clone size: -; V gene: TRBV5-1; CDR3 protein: CASSSGTSGPYNEQFF; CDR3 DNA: TGCGCCAGCAGCAGCGGGACTAGCGGTCCCTACAATGAGCAGTTCTTC
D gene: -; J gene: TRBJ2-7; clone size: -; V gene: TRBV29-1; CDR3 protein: CSVELLGEQYF; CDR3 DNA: TGCAGCGTTGAATTATTAGGCGAGCAGTACTTC
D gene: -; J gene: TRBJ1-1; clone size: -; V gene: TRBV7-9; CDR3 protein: CASRNIRVSDTEAFF; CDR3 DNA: TGTGCCAGCAGAAACATCAGGGTGTCAGACACTGAAGCTTTCTTT
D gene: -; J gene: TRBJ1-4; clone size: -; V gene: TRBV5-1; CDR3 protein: CASSWGRPARTNEKLFF; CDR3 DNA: TGCGCCAGCAGCTGGGGAAGACCGGCGAGAACTAATGAAAAACTGTTTTTT
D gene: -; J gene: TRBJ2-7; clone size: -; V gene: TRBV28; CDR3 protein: CASSPRPVLYEQYF; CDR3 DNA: TGTGCCAGCAGCCCTAGACCGGTACTCTACGAGCAGTACTTC
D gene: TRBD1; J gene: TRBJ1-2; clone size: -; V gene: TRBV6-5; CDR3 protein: CASTEGEGAGYTF; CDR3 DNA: TGTGCCAGCACCGAAGGGGAGGGGGCCGGCTACACCTTC
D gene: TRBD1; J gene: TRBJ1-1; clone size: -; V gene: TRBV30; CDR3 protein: CAWSPGTGNTEAFF; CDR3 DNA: TGTGCCTGGAGCCCAGGGACAGGGAACACTGAAGCTTTCTTT
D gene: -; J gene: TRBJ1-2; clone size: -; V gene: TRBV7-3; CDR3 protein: CASSLAGGADGYTF; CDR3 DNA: TGTGCCAGCAGCTTAGCCGGGGGGGCTGATGGCTACACCTTC
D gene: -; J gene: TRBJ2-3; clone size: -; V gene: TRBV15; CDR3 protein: CATSIGRGIFPDTQYF; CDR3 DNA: TGTGCCACCAGCATTGGTAGGGGCATTTTCCCAGATACGCAGTATTTT
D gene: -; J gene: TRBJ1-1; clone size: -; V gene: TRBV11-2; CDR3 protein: CASSPGVTEAFF; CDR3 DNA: TGTGCCAGCAGCCCTGGGGTTACTGAAGCTTTCTTT
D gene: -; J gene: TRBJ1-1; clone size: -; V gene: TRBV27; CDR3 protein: CASSLSSGIGTEAFF; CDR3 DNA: TGTGCCAGCAGTTTATCATCAGGTATCGGCACTGAAGCTTTCTTT
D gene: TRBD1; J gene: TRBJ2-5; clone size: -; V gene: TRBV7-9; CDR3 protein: CASSFGGQGKETQYF; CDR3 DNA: TGTGCCAGCAGCTTCGGAGGACAGGGGAAGGAGACCCAGTACTTC
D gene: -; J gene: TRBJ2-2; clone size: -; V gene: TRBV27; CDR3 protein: CASSFGGPGELFF; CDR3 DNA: TGTGCCAGCAGTTTCGGGGGTCCCGGGGAGCTGTTTTTT
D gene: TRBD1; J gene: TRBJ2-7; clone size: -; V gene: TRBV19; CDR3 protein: CASSTGQGSYEQYF; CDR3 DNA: TGTGCCAGTAGTACGGGACAGGGGTCCTACGAGCAGTACTTC
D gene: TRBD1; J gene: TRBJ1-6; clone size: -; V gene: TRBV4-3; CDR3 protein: CASSQDRQGYSPLHF; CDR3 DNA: TGCGCCAGCAGCCAAGATCGACAGGGATATTCACCCCTCCACTTT
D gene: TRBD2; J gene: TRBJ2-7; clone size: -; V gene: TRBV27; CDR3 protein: CASSMASGTYEQYF; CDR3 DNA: TGTGCCAGCAGTATGGCTAGCGGGACTTACGAGCAGTACTTC
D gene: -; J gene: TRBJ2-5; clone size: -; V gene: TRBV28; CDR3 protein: CASGRVETQYF; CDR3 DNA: TGTGCCAGCGGCAGGGTGGAGACCCAGTACTTC
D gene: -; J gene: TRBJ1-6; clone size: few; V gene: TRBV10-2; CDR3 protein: CASGGDRNSPLHF; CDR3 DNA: TGCGCCAGCGGGGGAGACAGGAATTCACCCCTCCACTTT
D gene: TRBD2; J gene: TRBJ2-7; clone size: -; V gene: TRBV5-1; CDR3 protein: CASSLTRTSGRPYEQYF; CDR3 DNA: TGCGCCAGCAGCTTGACACGGACTAGCGGGAGGCCCTACGAGCAGTACTTC
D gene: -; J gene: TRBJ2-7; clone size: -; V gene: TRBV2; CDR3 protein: CASSGGFKGYEQYF; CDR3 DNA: TGTGCCAGCAGTGGGGGCTTTAAGGGCTACGAGCAGTACTTC
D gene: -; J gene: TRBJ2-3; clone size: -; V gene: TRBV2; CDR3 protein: CASSEPPEGISTDTQYF; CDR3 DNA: TGTGCCAGCAGTGAACCCCCCGAGGGAATAAGCACAGATACGCAGTATTTT
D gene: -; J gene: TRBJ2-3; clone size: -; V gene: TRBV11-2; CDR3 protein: CASSLGVSGFTDTQYF; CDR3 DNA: TGTGCCAGCAGCTTGGGGGTCTCGGGGTTCACAGATACGCAGTATTTT
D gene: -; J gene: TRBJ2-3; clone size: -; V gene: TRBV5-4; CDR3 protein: CASSSGRALRYF; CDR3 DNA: TGTGCCAGCAGCTCCGGCAGGGCGCTTCGGTATTTT
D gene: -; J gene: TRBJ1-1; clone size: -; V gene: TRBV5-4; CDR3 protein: CASSLTLGTGNTEAFF; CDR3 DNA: TGTGCCAGCAGCTTGACATTAGGGACGGGTAACACTGAAGCTTTCTTT
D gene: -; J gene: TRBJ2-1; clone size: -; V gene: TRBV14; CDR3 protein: CASSQWQLSYNEQFF; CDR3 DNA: TGTGCCAGCAGCCAATGGCAGTTATCCTACAATGAGCAGTTCTTC
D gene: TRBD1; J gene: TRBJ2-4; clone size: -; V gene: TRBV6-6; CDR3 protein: CASRGDRVDIQYF; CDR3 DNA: TGTGCCAGCAGAGGAGACAGGGTTGACATTCAGTACTTC
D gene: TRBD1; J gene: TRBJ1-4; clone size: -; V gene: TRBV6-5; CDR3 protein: CASRGGTGNEKLFF; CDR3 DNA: TGTGCCAGCAGGGGGGGGACAGGGAATGAAAAACTGTTTTTT
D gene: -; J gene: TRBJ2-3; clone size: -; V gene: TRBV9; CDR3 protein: CASSVGTVPTDTQYF; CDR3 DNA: TGTGCCAGCAGCGTAGGTACGGTCCCCACAGATACGCAGTATTTT
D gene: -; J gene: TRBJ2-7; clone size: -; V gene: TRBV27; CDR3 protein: CASSSASDDYEQYF; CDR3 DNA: TGTGCCAGCAGTTCGGCTAGCGACGATTACGAGCAGTACTTC
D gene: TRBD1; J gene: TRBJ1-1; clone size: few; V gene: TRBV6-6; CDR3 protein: CASRPTGGLGTEAFF; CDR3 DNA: TGTGCCAGCAGGCCGACAGGGGGCCTGGGCACTGAAGCTTTCTTT
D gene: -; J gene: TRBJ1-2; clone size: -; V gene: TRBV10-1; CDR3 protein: CASSRGQGRGYTF; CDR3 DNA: TGCGCCAGCAGTCGGGGGCAGGGCCGCGGCTACACCTTC
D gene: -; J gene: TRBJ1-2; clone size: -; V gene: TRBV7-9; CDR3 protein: CASTGLSYGYTF; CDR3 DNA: TGTGCCAGCACCGGCCTATCCTATGGCTACACCTTC
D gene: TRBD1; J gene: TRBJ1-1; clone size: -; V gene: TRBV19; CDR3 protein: CASSQSGGWNTEAFF; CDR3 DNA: TGTGCCAGTAGTCAATCAGGGGGCTGGAACACTGAAGCTTTCTTT